These T cell receptor beta chains were read from a single sample in a study of human T cells and chemical hapten exposure. TCRdb reanalysed the RACE reads using MiXCR and keeps one entry per CDR3 protein. The sample includes 370,000 or so distinct CDR3 sequences, more than 4.5% seen only once; the top ten take about 2.2%. The sample in question was whole blood, obtained in connection with sensitization to the hapten diphenylcyclopropenone (DPC). The receptors here all came from a woman in her fifties or sixties with alopecia areata. Some clones in this sample may be carry-over from other donors' samples. Each CDR3 is given with its conserved first and last residue.

v_gene	j_gene	CDR3aa
TRBV18	TRBJ2-7	CASSPGQGAHNEQYF
TRBV5-1	TRBJ2-7	CASSSPGGGGSYEQYF
TRBV29-1	TRBJ2-3	CSVGRELSTDTQYF
TRBV6-4	TRBJ1-5	CASSDSTPVQPQHF
TRBV12-3/TRBV12-4	TRBJ2-1	CASSFALAGINEQFF
TRBV7-8	TRBJ2-4	CASSPAGSRAKNIQYF
TRBV3-1	TRBJ2-5	CASSPYRLAGGSQRETQYF
TRBV5-1	TRBJ1-1	CASSFRVRDGDEAFF
TRBV6-2/TRBV6-3	TRBJ2-7	CASSYASGGPYEQYF
TRBV5-1	TRBJ2-2	CASSLPGGRTGELFF
TRBV28	TRBJ1-2	CAARRGPYGYTF
TRBV28	TRBJ1-1	CASKGTGNTEAFF
TRBV27	TRBJ1-1	CASRSTRTGPLEAFF
TRBV29-1	TRBJ2-7	CSVEAVTGGSYEQYF
TRBV30	TRBJ2-7	CAWSPRGYEQYF
TRBV20-1	TRBJ2-3	CSATTPREGTDTQYF
TRBV6-1	TRBJ1-3	CASADTPASGNTIYF
TRBV29-1	TRBJ2-2	CSGGRQNTGELFF
TRBV6-5	TRBJ2-7	CASSYGGGIYEQYF
TRBV27	TRBJ1-6	CASSIGTGDQVSPLHF
TRBV4-3	TRBJ1-2	CASSQETGASNYGYTF
TRBV18	TRBJ1-5	CASSPSNQPQHF
TRBV28	TRBJ2-3	CASSSSGRATDTQYF
TRBV2	TRBJ1-5	CASSVWGQPQHF
TRBV7-9	TRBJ1-1	CASSPNMRSRTEAFF
TRBV7-9	TRBJ2-1	CASSLAPRDASSYNEQFF
TRBV6-5	TRBJ2-7	CASSYMGQGGYEQYF
TRBV27	TRBJ1-5	CASSLNGYSNQPQHF
TRBV6-6	TRBJ1-5	CASSYAYSNQPQHF
TRBV9	TRBJ2-1	CASSPRLAGANEQFF
TRBV6-5	TRBJ2-7	CASSYRPGGSRIYEQYF